These 3 T cell receptor beta chains were sequenced from one sample in a study of T cell repertoires in cytomegalovirus infection (dated by TCRdb to between 2018 and 2021). The reads were generated on an Illumina HiSeq 1500. Using fastp trimming at Q25 and MiXCR clonotype assembly, TCRdb reanalyzed the public sequencing data and kept in-frame beta chains. CDR3 protein sequences are deduplicated, and each keeps its most common genes and DNA. For this sample the table gives roughly 150,000 distinct CDR3 sequences, of which more than 30% were detected only once. The ten most abundant clones make up about 56% of the sample. According to the study, the label for this sample's treatment or condition signals: in vitro stimulation with specific CMV peptide epitopes to enrich CMV-specific T cells. Their antigens remain unidentified. The sequencing used CD8+ T cells from cultured PBMCs, collected from culture after CMV antigen stimulation. These receptors came from a human donor in good health (CMV status not recorded). Some clones in this sample may be carry-over from other donors' samples.

This clonotype occurred a few times. The V gene is TRBV5-4, the J gene TRBJ1-6; the D gene is possibly TRBD1 (5 bases). CDR1 and CDR2 (germline): SGHNT, YYREEE (reference sequence). This CDR3 spans 14 amino acids. The V end lost 4 bases, the J end lost 10 bases, and 15 bases lay between the germline ends. CDR3 sequence: CASSPDTGTSPLHF. In DNA form, the CDR3 reads TGTGCCAGCAGCCCCGACACGGGGACCTCACCCCTCCACTTT.

The gene calls are TRBV19 and TRBJ1-1; no clear D gene. Trimming took 3 bases from V and 4 from J, leaving 6 bases between them. Germline CDR1 LNHDA, CDR2 SQIVND (reference sequence). This CDR3 is 12 amino acids long. The CDR3 nucleotides are TGTGCCAGTAGTATCTGGGGCACTGAAGCTTTCTTT. It codes for CASSIWGTEAFF. Variable domain in full (rest from reference TRBV19 and TRBJ1-1): DGGITQSPKYLFRKEGQNVTLSCEQNLNHDAMYWYRQDPGQGLRLIYYSQIVNDFQKGDIAEGYSVSREKKESFPLTVTSAQKNPTAFYLCASSIWGTEAFFGQGTRLTVV.

This chain connects TRBV15 to TRBJ2-7, with D unclear. The CDR3 is made up of 16 amino acids. V was trimmed by 0 bases and J by 4 bases, leaving 16 bases between them. In germline, CDR1 is LNHNV, CDR2 YYDKDF (reference sequence). CDR3 sequence reads: CATSRDPSLDVYEQYF. The CDR3 nucleotides read TGTGCCACCAGCAGAGATCCCTCACTGGACGTTTACGAGCAGTACTTC.